This T cell receptor beta chain derives from a study of blood T cell repertoires in COVID-19. In the study overall: Acute and convalescent COVID-19 specimens originated in the United States, Italy and Spain.

CDR1 and CDR2 (germline): MNHNS, SASEGT. The CDR3 covers 14 residues. Trimming cost V 3 bases and J 5 bases; bases outside gene matches: 5. In the source study's methods: Reference gene primers were amplified, and this amplification served to estimate nucleated cell counts. Here immunoSEQ multiplex PCR was the method, and the copy in TCRdb shows in-frame clones only, minus some. V and J calls and clone size are those listed in that table; D and trimming were worked out from the DNA. This table holds fewer than 90,000 clones, about 90% found once. The TCR originated in a male donor with acute or convalescent COVID-19. The specimen was peripheral blood. V and J are TRBV6-1 and TRBJ1-1; 8 bases line up with TRBD1. The CDR3 here is CASSDQGALTEAFF. The CDR3 region has the DNA TGTGCCAGCAGTGACCAGGGGGCTTTGACTGAAGCTTTCTTT.